Detailed here is one T cell receptor (beta chain). This sample was taken from a study of shared T cell receptors in the human thymus. J lost 3 bases, V lost 3 bases, and 9 bases had no gene match. There are 18 residues in the CDR3. From germline, CDR1 is MDHEN and CDR2 SYDVKM. Measured with immunoSEQ multiplex PCR; TCRdb has only the in-frame clones, and not every one. The sample has around 730,000 clones, 75% to 90% seen once. These data were also reused for a study on human thymus T cells.

The receptor's source is a girl under three years old with a congenital heart defect. V gene TRBV28 combines with J gene TRBJ2-3; TRBD2 aligns across 13 bases. The sequencing input was thymocytes. The CDR3 bases are TGTGCCAGCAGTTTTCCCCGGACTAGCGGGGGAGCTACAGATACGCAGTATTTT. This codes for CASSFPRTSGGATDTQYF. The full variable domain, rest sourced from reference TRBV28 and TRBJ2-3, is DVKVTQSSRYLVKRTGEKVFLECVQDMDHENMFWYRQDPGLGLRLIYFSYDVKMKEKGDIPEGYSVSREKKERFSLILESASTNQTSMYLCASSFPRTSGGATDTQYFGPGTRLTVL.